The sequence of this T cell receptor (beta chain) was determined in a study of CD8 T cells in Susac syndrome. Study details: Patients with Susac syndrome were therapy-naive, on corticosteroids, or on intravenous immunoglobulin alone at blood draw.

Regarding this clonotype: Its antigen is not known.

Trimming removed 7 bases from V and 4 bases from J, with 5 bases in between. This CDR3 contains 11 residues. Germline loops: CDR1 MNHEY, CDR2 SVGAGI. It was with random hexamers that roughly 0.5 to 1 ug RNA was reverse transcribed. Amplification of TCR beta CDR3 used immunoSEQ multiplex PCR across 54 Vbeta and 13 Jbeta. Each CDR3 protein gets one entry after TCRdb re-called the immunoSEQ multiplex PCR reads with MiXCR. The table includes about 140,000 distinct CDR3 sequences, 95% detected once. General observations from the study: TCR sequencing and HLA analysis covered a relatively small number of individuals. The CD4+ T cell repertoires that were profiled in Susac syndrome showed no clonal expansion.

The material sequenced was CD4+ T cells from PBMCs. The rearrangement links TRBV6-5 to TRBJ2-1; D call uncertain. This clonotype was sampled from a human donor with Susac syndrome. This CDR3 reads CASKVYNEQFF. The DNA for the CDR3 is TGTGCCAGCAAAGTGTACAATGAGCAGTTCTTC.